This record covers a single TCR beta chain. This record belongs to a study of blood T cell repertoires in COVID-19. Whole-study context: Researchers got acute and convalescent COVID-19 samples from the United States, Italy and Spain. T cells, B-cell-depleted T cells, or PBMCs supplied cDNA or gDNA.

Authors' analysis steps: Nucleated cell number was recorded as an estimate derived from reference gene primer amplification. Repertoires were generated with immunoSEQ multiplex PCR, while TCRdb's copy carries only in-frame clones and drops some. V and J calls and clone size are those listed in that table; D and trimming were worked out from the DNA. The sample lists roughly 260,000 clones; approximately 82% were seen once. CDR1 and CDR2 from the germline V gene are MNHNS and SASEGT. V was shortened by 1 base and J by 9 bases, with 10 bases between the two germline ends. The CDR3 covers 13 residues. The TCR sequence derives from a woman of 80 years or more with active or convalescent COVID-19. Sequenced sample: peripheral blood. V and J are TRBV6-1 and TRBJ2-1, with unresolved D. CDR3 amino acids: CASSEDGVSEQFF. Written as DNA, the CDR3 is TGTGCCAGCAGTGAAGACGGAGTCTCTGAGCAGTTCTTC.